These 13 T cell receptor beta chains came from one sample sequenced in a study of molecular identifiers for immune sequencing clone quantification. MiXCR, run by TCRdb on the PCR reads, gives a single entry per CDR3 protein. The sample lists over 550,000 distinct CDR3 sequences, about 25% occurring once. Sequenced sample: naive CD8+ T cells from blood, with Jurkat cell RNA spiked in. Subset described: FACS-sorted CD8+CD4-CCR7+CD45RA+ naive T cells. Receptor source: a human donor in good health. Some libraries in this study had Jurkat cell RNA spiked in.

This chain joins TRBV27 and TRBJ2-3, with no clear D. Per germline, CDR1 MNHEY and CDR2 SMNVEV (reference sequence). V gave up 1 base and J gave up 0 bases, with 8 bases separating them. CDR3 length: 15 residues. DNA of the CDR3: TGTGCCAGCAGTTTATACTACGTAAGCACAGATACGCAGTATTTT. This sequence encodes CASSLYYVSTDTQYF.

This clonotype was seen a few times. J is TRBJ2-1 and V is TRBV6-5, with 8 bases lining up with TRBD2. Germline CDR1 MNHEY, CDR2 SVGAGI. With V trimmed by 11 bases and J by 7 bases, 10 bases remained unmatched. This CDR3 contains 13 residues. This chain's CDR3 is CASSWTSRNEQFF. The CDR3, as DNA: TGTGCCTCCTCTTGGACTAGCAGGAATGAGCAGTTCTTC.

On this clonotype: Lacking the conserved final phenylalanine or tryptophan, this CDR3 likely reflects a read error. The gene calls are TRBV4-1 and TRBJ1-2, with TRBD1 matching 8 bases. With 0 bases clipped from V and 0 bases from J, the junction kept 9 bases outside the gene matches. Germline loops: CDR1 MGHRA, CDR2 YSYEKL. The length of the CDR3 is 18 residues. The DNA for the CDR3 is TGCGCCAGCAGCCAAGATCGGAGGACAGGGCCTTCTAACTATGGCTACACCTCC. Amino acid sequence: CASSQDRRTGPSNYGYTS.

V and J are TRBV20-1 and TRBJ2-4, with D possibly being TRBD2 (6 bases). This CDR3 region has 16 residues. The V and J ends lost 3 bases and 0 bases respectively, with 15 bases between them. Germline V gives CDR1 DFQATT, CDR2 SNEGSKA (reference sequence). CDR3 nucleotides: TGCAGTGCTAGTGATGTGGGGGGACTAGCCAAAAACATTCAGTACTTC. Amino acids: CSASDVGGLAKNIQYF.

As regards this clonotype: Relative to the germline gene, one junction end is altered; a read error may explain this. J is TRBJ2-7 and V is TRBV11-2, with unresolved D. There are 13 residues in the CDR3. Germline CDR1 reads SGHAT; CDR2 reads FQNNGV. Here the CDR3 reads CASSLVPFYEQHF. The CDR3 bases are TGTGCCAGCAGCTTAGTGCCGTTCTACGAGCAGCACTTC.

Note on this clonotype: One end of the junction varies from germline; a read error may be responsible. The rearrangement links TRBV20-1 to TRBJ1-1, with 7 bases lining up with TRBD1. CDR1 DFQATT and CDR2 SNEGSKA come from the germline V gene (reference sequence). This CDR3 has 15 amino acids. CDR3 bases: TGCAGTGCTAGAGATTGGGGAGGGGGCGGCACTGGAGCTTTCTTT. Translating it yields CSARDWGGGGTGAFF.

This clonotype was found many times. The chain carries TRBV29-1 and TRBJ2-3; 11 nucleotides match TRBD2. The CDR3 consists of 18 residues. Per the germline V gene, CDR1 is SQVTM and CDR2 is ANQGSEA. V dropped 1 base and J dropped 4; count of bases not matched to a gene: 13. CDR3 DNA: TGCAGCGTTGAAGGTTTGCTAGCGGGGGGTGGTTCCGCAGATACGCAGTATTTT. Its translation is CSVEGLLAGGGSADTQYF.

This clonotype was recorded a few times. This chain connects TRBV6-2 or TRBV6-3 to TRBJ2-1; 7 nucleotides agree with TRBD2. V lost 6 bases to trimming and J lost 6 bases; unmatched junction nucleotides: 8. CDR1 and CDR2 from the germline V gene are MNHEY and SVGEGT. This CDR3 region has 14 residues. The CDR3 DNA is TGTGCCAGCAGGACGGGGGGAGTAGGCAATGAGCAGTTCTTC. Protein product: CASRTGGVGNEQFF.

At least ten counts were recorded for this clonotype. The chain carries TRBV7-3 and TRBJ1-1, with D unresolved. Germline V gene sequence: CDR1 SGHTA, CDR2 FQGTGA. The germline V and J ends were trimmed by 0 bases and 7 bases, with 9 bases remaining between them. The CDR3 covers 13 residues. The CDR3 region has the DNA TGTGCCAGCAGCTTAACCGTATCGGGTGAAGCTTTCTTT. It is translated as CASSLTVSGEAFF.

Of note for this clonotype: A much larger clone lies a single base off, so this may be a read error. This chain links TRBV13 with TRBJ1-4; D is perhaps TRBD1 (6 bases). Germline CDR1 and CDR2: PRHDT and FYEKMQ (reference sequence). With 8 bases removed from V and 3 bases from J, the gap between germline ends came to 16 bases. This CDR3 has 15 amino acids. CDR3 DNA: TGTGCCAGCCGCCAGCGGACAGAAGCTAATGAAAAACTGTTTTTT. It is translated as CASRQRTEANEKLFF.

This clonotype was observed a few times. This chain connects TRBV7-8 to TRBJ2-1, with 13 bases matching TRBD2. The germline gives CDR1 SGHVS, CDR2 FQNEAQ. CDR3 length equals 18 residues. V lost 5 bases and J lost 0; bases outside the gene matches: 7. The CDR3 sequence is CASSQTSGGASSYNEQFF. CDR3 nucleotides: TGTGCCAGCAGCCAAACTAGCGGGGGGGCCTCCTCCTACAATGAGCAGTTCTTC.

Concerning this clonotype: A much bigger clone sits one base away, suggesting this may be a read error. The chain employs TRBV6-2 or TRBV6-3 and TRBJ2-7, with D perhaps matching TRBD1 or TRBD2 (5 bases each). Germline values: CDR1 MNHEY, CDR2 SVGEGT. This CDR3 comprises 14 residues. In DNA, the CDR3 is TGTGCCGGCAGTTACTCACAGCCGGGGCCTCCGCAGTACTTC. Translating gives CAGSYSQPGPPQYF.

This clonotype was detected many times. The V call is TRBV9, the J call TRBJ2-5; no clear D gene. The CDR3 consists of 12 residues. The V end lost 4 bases, the J end lost 5 bases, and 9 bases lay between the germline ends. CDR1 SGDLS and CDR2 YYNGEE come from the germline V gene. The CDR3 protein is CASSLPSETQYF. The CDR3 nucleotides read TGTGCCAGCAGCTTACCGTCCGAGACCCAGTACTTC.